The source of this T cell receptor beta chain is a study of T cells after yellow fever vaccination. TCRdb processed the 5' RACE reads anew with MiXCR; each CDR3 protein has one entry. Of around 120,000 distinct CDR3 sequences listed, over 12% are singletons. This clonotype has more than one count but fewer than ten. This CDR3 spans 13 amino acids. CDR1 and CDR2 from the germline V gene are LNHNV and YYDKDF (reference sequence). The V end lost 2 bases, the J end lost 8 bases, and 9 bases lay between the germline ends. The chain joins TRBV15 to TRBJ1-4; the D is unclear. This material consisted of CD8+ T cells sorted from PBMCs, taken 5 days after the yellow fever booster vaccination. This clonotype originated in a man aged 18 to 29 who received the YFV17D yellow fever vaccine. Here the CDR3 reads CATSRWRGEKLFF. The DNA for the CDR3 is TGTGCCACCAGCAGATGGCGAGGAGAAAAACTGTTTTTT.